This T cell receptor (beta chain) comes out of a study of tumor-infiltrating lymphocytes in primary liver carcinoma. About the study: Samples returned roughly 3.5 to 8 million productive TCRbeta reads each. Read depth did not differ significantly between tissue types.

The length of the CDR3 is 16 residues. In germline, CDR1 is DFQATT, CDR2 SNEGSKA (reference sequence). Co-extracting RNA and DNA was done with about 20-33 mg of unsorted bulk tissue as input. A word on this clonotype: What it recognizes is unknown. A junction boundary mismatches the germline segment, possibly from a read error.

Total RNA amounting to roughly 450 ng was the source from which TCR beta cDNA was made with a constant-region primer. Three-round nested multiplex PCR performed with slightly modified ARM-PCR produced the TCR beta libraries. Two initial PCR rounds of around 9 cycles each paired TRBV1-TRBV30 forward primers with a C-beta reverse primer. Via MiXCR, TCRdb re-called the multiplex PCR reads, giving one row per CDR3 protein. The table records some 130,000 distinct CDR3 sequences, less than 75% of them present only once. Study-level points and caveats: Tumor region pairs overlapped more than did tumor-adjacent and tumor-blood pairs.

This chain links TRBV20-1 with TRBJ1-4; 8 bases line up with TRBD1. The TCR sequence derives from a woman aged 55-70 years with primary liver carcinoma and hepatitis B virus infection. The sample consisted of tumor-adjacent normal liver tissue. CDR3: CSAPDRGEPTNEKLFF. The DNA for the CDR3 is TGCAGTGCCCCTGACAGGGGAGAACCAACTAATGAAAAGCTGTTTTTT.